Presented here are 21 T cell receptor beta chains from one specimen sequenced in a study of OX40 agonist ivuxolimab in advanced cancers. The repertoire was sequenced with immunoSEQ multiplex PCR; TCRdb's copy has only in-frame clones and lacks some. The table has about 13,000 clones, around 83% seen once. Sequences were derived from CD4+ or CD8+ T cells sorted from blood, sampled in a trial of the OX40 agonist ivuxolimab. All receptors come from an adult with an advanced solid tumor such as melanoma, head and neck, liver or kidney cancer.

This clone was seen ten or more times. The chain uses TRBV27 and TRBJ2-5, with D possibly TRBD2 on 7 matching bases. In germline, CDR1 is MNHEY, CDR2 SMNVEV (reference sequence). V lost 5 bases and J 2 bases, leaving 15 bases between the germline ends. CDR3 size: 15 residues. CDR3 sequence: CASSETGGPQETQYF. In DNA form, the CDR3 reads TGTGCCAGCAGTGAAACGGGGGGCCCTCAAGAGACCCAGTACTTC.

CDR3 in amino acids: CASSLDLTTDTQYF. DNA for the CDR3: TGTGCCAGCAGCTTAGATCTAACCACAGATACGCAGTATTTT. The gene calls are TRBV11-2 and TRBJ2-3; D unclear. This CDR3 is built from 14 residues. Germline assignment: CDR1 SGHAT and CDR2 FQNNGV. V lost 0 bases and J 2 bases, leaving 6 bases between the germline ends.

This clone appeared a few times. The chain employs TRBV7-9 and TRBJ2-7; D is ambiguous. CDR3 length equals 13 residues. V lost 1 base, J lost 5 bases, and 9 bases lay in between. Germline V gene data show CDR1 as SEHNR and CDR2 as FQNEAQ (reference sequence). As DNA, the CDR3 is TGTGCCAGCAGCTTAGGAGTAGGGAACGAGCAGTACTTC. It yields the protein CASSLGVGNEQYF.

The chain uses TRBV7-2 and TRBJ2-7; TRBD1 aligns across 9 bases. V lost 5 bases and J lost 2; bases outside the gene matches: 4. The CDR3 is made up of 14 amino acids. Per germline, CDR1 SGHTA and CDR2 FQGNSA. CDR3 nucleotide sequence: TGTGCCAGCAGCCCGACAGGGGGTCCCTACGAGCAGTACTTC. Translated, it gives CASSPTGGPYEQYF.

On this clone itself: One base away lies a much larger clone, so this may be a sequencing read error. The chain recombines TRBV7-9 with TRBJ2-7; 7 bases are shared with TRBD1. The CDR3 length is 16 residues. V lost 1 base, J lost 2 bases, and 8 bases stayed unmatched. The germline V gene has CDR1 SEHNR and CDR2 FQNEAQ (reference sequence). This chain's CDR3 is CASSLGGTEEAYEQYF. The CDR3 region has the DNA TGTGCCAGCAGCTTAGGGGGGACAGAGGAGGCCTACGAGCAGTACTTC.

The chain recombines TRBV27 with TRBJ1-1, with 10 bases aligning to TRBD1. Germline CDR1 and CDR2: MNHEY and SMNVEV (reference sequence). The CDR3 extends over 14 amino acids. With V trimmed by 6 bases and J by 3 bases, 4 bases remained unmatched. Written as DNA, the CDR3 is TGTGCCAGCAGCACGGGACAGGGGTACACTGAAGCTTTCTTT. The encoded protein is CASSTGQGYTEAFF.

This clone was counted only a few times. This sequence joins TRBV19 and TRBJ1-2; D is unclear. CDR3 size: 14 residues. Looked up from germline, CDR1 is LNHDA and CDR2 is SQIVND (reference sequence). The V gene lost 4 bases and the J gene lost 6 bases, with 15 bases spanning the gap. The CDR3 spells CASSTVNVGNGYTF. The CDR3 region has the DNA TGTGCCAGTAGTACCGTGAACGTGGGGAATGGCTACACCTTC.

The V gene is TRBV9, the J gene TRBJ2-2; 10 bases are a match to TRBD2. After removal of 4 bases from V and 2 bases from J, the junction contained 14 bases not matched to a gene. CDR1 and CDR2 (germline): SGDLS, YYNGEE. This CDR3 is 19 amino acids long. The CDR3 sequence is CASSPLGSGGAVNTGELFF. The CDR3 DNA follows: TGTGCCAGCAGCCCGCTGGGAAGCGGGGGGGCCGTTAACACCGGGGAGCTGTTTTTT.

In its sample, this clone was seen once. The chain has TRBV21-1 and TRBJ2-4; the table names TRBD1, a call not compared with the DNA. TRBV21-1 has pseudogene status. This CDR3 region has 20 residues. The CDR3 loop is CASSTQGGQGKTVAKNIQYF. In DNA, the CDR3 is TGTGCCAGCAGCACACAGGGAGGACAGGGGAAAACCGTAGCCAAAAACATTCAGTACTTC.

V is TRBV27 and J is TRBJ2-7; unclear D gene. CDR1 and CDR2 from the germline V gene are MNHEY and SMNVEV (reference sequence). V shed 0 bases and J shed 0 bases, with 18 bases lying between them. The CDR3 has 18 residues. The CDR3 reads CASSLSAVNRAISYEQYF. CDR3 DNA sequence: TGTGCCAGCAGTTTATCCGCCGTTAACCGAGCGATCTCCTACGAGCAGTACTTC.

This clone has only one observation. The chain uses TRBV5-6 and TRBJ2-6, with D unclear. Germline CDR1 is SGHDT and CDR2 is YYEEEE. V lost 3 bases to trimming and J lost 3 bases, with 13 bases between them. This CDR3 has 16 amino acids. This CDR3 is CASSSTDFDGANVLTF. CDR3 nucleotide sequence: TGTGCCAGCAGCTCAACCGATTTTGATGGGGCCAACGTCCTGACTTTC.

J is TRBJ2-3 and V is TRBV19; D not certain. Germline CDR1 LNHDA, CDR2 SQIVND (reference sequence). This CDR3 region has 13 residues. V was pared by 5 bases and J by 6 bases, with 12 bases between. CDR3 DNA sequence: TGTGCCAGTAGTTTAATAGCCCCTGATACGCAGTATTTT. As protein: CASSLIAPDTQYF.

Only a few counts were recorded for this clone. The CDR3: CASSDVTGTGYYGYTF. DNA of the CDR3: TGTGCCAGCAGCGACGTTACCGGGACAGGGTACTATGGCTACACCTTC. The chain joins TRBV7-9 to TRBJ1-2; 9 nucleotides align to TRBD1. Germline V gene lookup returns CDR1 SEHNR and CDR2 FQNEAQ (reference sequence). With V trimmed by 5 bases and J by 3 bases, 10 bases remained unmatched. This CDR3 has 16 residues.

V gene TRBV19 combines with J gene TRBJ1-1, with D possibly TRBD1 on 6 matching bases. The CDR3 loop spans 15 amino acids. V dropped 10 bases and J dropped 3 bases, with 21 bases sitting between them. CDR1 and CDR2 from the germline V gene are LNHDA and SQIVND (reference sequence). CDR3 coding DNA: TGTGCCACCTCCCTCCCCGGAGGGGGTTACACTGAAGCTTTCTTT. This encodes CATSLPGGGYTEAFF.

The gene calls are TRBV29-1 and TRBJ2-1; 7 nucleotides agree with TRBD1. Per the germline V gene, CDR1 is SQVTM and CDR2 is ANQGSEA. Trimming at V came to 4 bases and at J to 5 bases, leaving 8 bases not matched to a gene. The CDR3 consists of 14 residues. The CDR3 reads CSVGGPGGHNEQFF. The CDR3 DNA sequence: TGCAGCGTTGGAGGGCCAGGGGGACACAATGAGCAGTTCTTC.

In DNA form, the CDR3 reads TGTGCCAGCAGCGCGGGTGGGGGGCCAGATACGCAGTATTTT. The encoded protein is CASSAGGGPDTQYF. The chain is built from TRBV9 and TRBJ2-3; possibly TRBD1 or TRBD2 for D (6 bases each). Germline CDR1 and CDR2: SGDLS and YYNGEE. This CDR3 region has 14 residues. V dropped 3 bases and J dropped 4 bases, with 12 bases sitting between them. Together with reference TRBV9 and TRBJ2-3, the CDR3 gives the full variable domain: DSGVTQTPKHLITATGQRVTLRCSPRSGDLSVYWYQQSLDQGLQFLIQYYNGEERAKGNILERFSAQQFPDLHSELNLSSLELGDSALYFCASSAGGGPDTQYFGPGTRLTVL.

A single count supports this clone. The CDR3 bases are TGTGCCAGCAGTTTCGCAGGGAACCCCTACGAGCAGTACTTC. Encoded protein: CASSFAGNPYEQYF. This rearrangement joins TRBV28 to TRBJ2-7; TRBD1 might be the D (5 bases). V was trimmed by 3 bases and J by 2 bases, leaving 11 bases between them. CDR3 size: 14 residues. Germline loops: CDR1 MDHEN, CDR2 SYDVKM.

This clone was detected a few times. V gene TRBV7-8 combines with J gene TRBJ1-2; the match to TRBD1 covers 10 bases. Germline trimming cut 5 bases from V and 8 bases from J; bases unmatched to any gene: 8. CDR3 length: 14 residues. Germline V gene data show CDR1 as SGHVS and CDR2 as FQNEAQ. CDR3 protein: CASSLKSTGGGYTF. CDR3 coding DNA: TGTGCCAGCAGCCTAAAATCGACAGGGGGCGGCTACACCTTC.

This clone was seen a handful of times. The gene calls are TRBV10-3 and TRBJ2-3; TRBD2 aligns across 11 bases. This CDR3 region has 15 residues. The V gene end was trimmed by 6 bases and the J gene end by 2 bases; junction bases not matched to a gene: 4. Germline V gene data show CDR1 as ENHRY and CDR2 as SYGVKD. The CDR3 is CAISGLAGDTDTQYF. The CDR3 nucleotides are TGTGCCATCAGCGGACTAGCGGGTGACACAGATACGCAGTATTTT.

CDR3 sequence (DNA): TGTGCCAGCAGTTACTCAGGGTCGCGTTACCCCCAGCATTTT. It is translated as CASSYSGSRYPQHF. This chain connects TRBV6-5 to TRBJ1-5; D is unresolved. The ends were cut back, 0 bases at V and 10 bases at J, with 13 bases in the middle. In germline, CDR1 is MNHEY, CDR2 SVGAGI. The CDR3 covers 14 residues.

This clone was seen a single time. This chain's CDR3 is CASSLARGGEQPQHF. CDR3 sequence (DNA): TGTGCCAGCAGCTTGGCCCGGGGGGGGGAGCAGCCCCAGCATTTT. The chain couples TRBV5-7 to TRBJ1-5, with D tentatively TRBD1 (5 bases). TRBV5-7 is reported as an ORF; its role is uncertain. V was trimmed by 0 bases and J by 7 bases, leaving 14 bases between them. The CDR3 contains 15 residues.